This T cell receptor (beta chain) is from a study of CD8+ T cells in alopecia areata. The CDR3 runs 15 residues. Looked up from germline, CDR1 is SGHRS and CDR2 is YFSETQ. The V end lost 6 bases, the J end lost 2 bases, and 14 bases lay between the germline ends. Specified treatment: oral pan-JAK inhibitor, 5-10 mg twice daily. As the sequencing template, cDNA was produced by extracting RNA and reverse transcribing it. Sequenced by immunoSEQ multiplex PCR; TCRdb stores in-frame clones only, minus some. The table records around 190,000 clones, around three fifths of them present only once. The gene calls are TRBV5-1 and TRBJ2-2, with D perhaps TRBD1 (6 bases). This receptor was obtained from a human donor with alopecia areata. The sample was CD4+ T cells sorted from blood, taken at week 24, from a patient treated with tofacitinib. The CDR3 sequence is CASKEPGANTGELFF. The CDR3, as DNA: TGCGCCAGCAAAGAGCCAGGGGCTAACACCGGGGAGCTGTTTTTT.